The 15 T cell receptor beta chains listed next were all sequenced from one sample in a study of T-cell memory formation after mild COVID-19. TCRdb redid the calling of the 5' RACE reads with MiXCR, one entry per CDR3 protein. This table has nearly 350,000 distinct CDR3 sequences, over 10% appearing once. Sequencing was performed on PBMCs or a T cell subset sorted from them (not recorded which). The receptors were sampled from a young man who had mild COVID-19 (a few samples of this study predate the infection). Cell type and time point are not known.

This clonotype was seen many times. Germline is not matched at one junction end, which may reflect a read error. The chain combines TRBV5-1 with TRBJ1-3; D remains ambiguous. CDR1 and CDR2 (germline): SGHRS, YFSETQ. The CDR3 extends over 14 amino acids. The CDR3 is CASSLEGSGNTIYF. The CDR3 DNA follows: TGTGCCAGCAGCTTGGAAGGGTCTGGAAACACCATATATTTT.

The chain links TRBV5-4 to TRBJ2-2; TRBD1 agrees at 9 bases. The V gene's germline CDR1 is SGHNT and CDR2 YYREEE (reference sequence). The junction had 8 bases not matched to a gene; V was cut back by 4 bases and J by 4 bases. This CDR3 is 16 amino acids long. DNA of the CDR3: TGTGCCAGCAGCCTAAACAGGGGGCGGCGCACCGGGGAGCTGTTTTTT. This codes for CASSLNRGRRTGELFF.

The chain links TRBV18 to TRBJ2-5; tentative D call: TRBD1 (6 bases). Germline CDR1 KGHSH, CDR2 LQKENI. Trimming stripped 0 bases from V and 4 bases from J, with 9 bases between. This CDR3 comprises 14 residues. The chain's CDR3 is CASSPPGQRETQYF. DNA of the CDR3: TGTGCCAGCTCACCACCTGGACAGCGAGAGACCCAGTACTTC.

This clonotype showed up just a few times. CDR3 residues: CASSFGGSGEQFF. In DNA form, the CDR3 reads TGTGCCAGCAGCTTCGGTGGAAGCGGTGAGCAGTTCTTC. This sequence joins TRBV5-4 and TRBJ2-1, with D maybe TRBD2 (5 bases). The CDR3 is 13 residues long. V gave up 2 bases and J gave up 9 bases, with 12 bases separating them. Germline assignment: CDR1 SGHNT and CDR2 YYREEE (reference sequence).

The chain is built from TRBV11-3 and TRBJ2-1; D remains ambiguous. The V and J ends lost 5 bases and 7 bases respectively, with 12 bases between them. Germline V gene sequence: CDR1 SGHNT, CDR2 YENEEA. The CDR3 totals 13 residues. DNA of the CDR3: TGTGCCAGCAGCATACCAGATAGGAATGAGCAGTTCTTC. Translating it yields CASSIPDRNEQFF.

This clonotype was counted only a few times. V is TRBV7-7 and J is TRBJ2-3; 12 positions match TRBD2. Germline V gene sequence: CDR1 SSHAT, CDR2 FNYEAQ (reference sequence). Trimming at V came to 5 bases and at J to 1 base, leaving 4 bases not matched to a gene. The CDR3 sequence is 16 residues long. The chain's CDR3 is CASSPLAGGGTDTQYF. In DNA, the CDR3 is TGTGCCAGCAGCCCTCTAGCGGGGGGGGGCACAGATACGCAGTATTTT.

This chain links TRBV6-2 or TRBV6-3 with TRBJ2-1; D gene unclear. The CDR3 runs 14 residues. The V end lost 2 bases, the J end lost 5 bases, and 10 bases lay between the germline ends. The germline CDR1 and CDR2 sequences are MNHEY and SVGEGT. CDR3 region: CASSYEVGNNEQFF. In nucleotides, the CDR3 is TGTGCCAGCAGTTACGAGGTAGGGAACAATGAGCAGTTCTTC.

V usage is TRBV20-1 and J usage is TRBJ1-2; tentatively, D is TRBD1 (5 bases). Per germline, CDR1 DFQATT and CDR2 SNEGSKA (reference sequence). The CDR3 is made up of 12 amino acids. The CDR3 region is CRVGATNYGYTF. CDR3 coding DNA: TGCAGGGTAGGGGCCACTAACTATGGCTACACCTTC.

CDR3 in amino acids: CASSQKQPLTDTQYF. Written as DNA, the CDR3 is TGTGCCAGCAGCCAGAAGCAACCGCTCACAGATACGCAGTATTTT. The chain links TRBV7-2 to TRBJ2-3; D call uncertain. Germline CDR1 reads SGHTA; CDR2 reads FQGNSA. Trimming cost V 5 bases and J 2 bases, with 14 bases left between them. The CDR3 extends over 15 amino acids.

This clonotype has more than one count but fewer than ten. The rearrangement links TRBV3-1 to TRBJ2-3; TRBD2 is a possible D gene (7 bases). Germline assignment: CDR1 LGHDT and CDR2 YNNKEL (reference sequence). V dropped 0 bases and J dropped 5 bases, with 12 bases sitting between them. The CDR3 is 15 amino acids. This CDR3 is CASSQDQGGVDTQYF. CDR3 bases: TGTGCCAGCAGCCAAGATCAAGGGGGGGTAGATACGCAGTATTTT.

This clonotype was observed a few times. This chain uses TRBV6-2 or TRBV6-3 with TRBJ2-3; D remains ambiguous. There are 14 residues in the CDR3. The V and J ends lost 2 bases and 4 bases respectively, with 10 bases between them. The V gene's germline CDR1 is MNHEY and CDR2 SVGEGT. CDR3 DNA sequence: TGTGCCAGCAGTTACGGTCCACTTGCAGATACGCAGTATTTT. It codes for CASSYGPLADTQYF.

The rearrangement uses TRBV11-2 and TRBJ1-1, with TRBD1 matching 9 bases. This CDR3 is built from 13 residues. The germline gives CDR1 SGHAT, CDR2 FQNNGV. Unmatched junction bases numbered 4, after V lost 5 bases and J lost 6 bases. Here the CDR3 DNA reads TGTGCCAGCAGCGCGGACAGGGGCGCTGAAGCTTTCTTT. Its translation is CASSADRGAEAFF.

This clonotype appeared a few times. This chain joins TRBV9 and TRBJ1-1; D is uncertain. The CDR3 has 14 residues. Germline V lookup: CDR1 SGDLS, CDR2 YYNGEE. V dropped 4 bases and J dropped 2 bases, with 12 bases sitting between them. As DNA, the CDR3 is TGTGCCAGCAGCCCACCCCCCTCCAACACTGAAGCTTTCTTT. This gives the protein CASSPPPSNTEAFF.

The rearrangement uses TRBV7-2 and TRBJ2-4, with D perhaps TRBD1 (6 bases). The germline V and J ends were trimmed by 4 bases and 2 bases, with 12 bases remaining between them. The CDR3 contains 15 residues. Germline V gene lookup returns CDR1 SGHTA and CDR2 FQGNSA. Here the CDR3 reads CASSWGRGTKNIQYF. The CDR3 DNA follows: TGTGCCAGCAGCTGGGGGCGAGGGACCAAAAACATTCAGTACTTC. The complete variable domain, with remaining parts taken from reference TRBV7-2 and TRBJ2-4, reads GAGVSQSPSNKVTEKGKDVELRCDPISGHTALYWYRQSLGQGLEFLIYFQGNSAPDKSGLPSDRFSAERTGGSVSTLTIQRTQQEDSAVYLCASSWGRGTKNIQYFGAGTRLSVL.

The rearrangement joins TRBV29-1 to TRBJ2-3, with TRBD2 identical over 7 bases. V dropped 4 bases and J dropped 0; count of bases not matched to a gene: 4. Germline CDR1 reads SQVTM; CDR2 reads ANQGSEA. The CDR3 totals 14 residues. CDR3 in DNA: TGCAGCGTTGTGTTGGGAGGGAGCACAGATACGCAGTATTTT. Its translation: CSVVLGGSTDTQYF.